This paragraph reports one T cell receptor (beta chain). The data originate from a study of blood T cell repertoires in COVID-19. This CDR3 contains 13 residues. Germline V lookup: CDR1 SGHTA, CDR2 FQGNSA. V was clipped by 4 bases and J by 4 bases, with 10 bases between them. Sequencing used immunoSEQ multiplex PCR; TCRdb keeps in-frame clones, though not all of them. In the table there are a few hundred thousand clones, around 90% of which are singletons. This chain joins TRBV7-2 and TRBJ2-5; D is possibly TRBD1 (6 bases). Input material: PBMCs or T cells enriched from blood (not recorded which). This TCR was sampled from a woman under 30 with acute COVID-19. The CDR3 is CASSWRTVETQYF. CDR3 in DNA: TGTGCCAGCAGCTGGAGGACAGTAGAGACCCAGTACTTC.